A few counts support the clone carrying this T cell receptor (beta chain). TCRdb keeps only in-frame clones here, not all; method: immunoSEQ multiplex PCR. The repertoire holds 86,000 or so clones, around 76% seen once, with 3.5% to 4.5% in the top ten. Germline values: CDR1 SEHNR, CDR2 FQNEAQ (reference sequence). This CDR3 is built from 17 residues. With 3 bases removed from V and 4 bases from J, the gap between germline ends came to 19 bases. The data were obtained in a study of radiotherapy plus CTLA-4 blockade in lung cancer. Treatment of patients with chemo-refractory metastatic non-small-cell lung cancer consisted of focal radiation plus CTLA-4 blockade with ipilimumab.

The starting material was peripheral blood, obtained from a patient treated with radiotherapy plus ipilimumab. The rearrangement joins TRBV7-9 to TRBJ2-1; D unresolved. This receptor was obtained from a human donor with non-small cell lung cancer who had a partial response to radiotherapy plus ipilimumab. Some clones in this sample may be carry-over from other donors' samples. In DNA, the CDR3 is TGTGCCAGCAGCTTCCCCCGCTTTGTAAGCCATTACAATGAGCAGTTCTTC. Translation: CASSFPRFVSHYNEQFF.